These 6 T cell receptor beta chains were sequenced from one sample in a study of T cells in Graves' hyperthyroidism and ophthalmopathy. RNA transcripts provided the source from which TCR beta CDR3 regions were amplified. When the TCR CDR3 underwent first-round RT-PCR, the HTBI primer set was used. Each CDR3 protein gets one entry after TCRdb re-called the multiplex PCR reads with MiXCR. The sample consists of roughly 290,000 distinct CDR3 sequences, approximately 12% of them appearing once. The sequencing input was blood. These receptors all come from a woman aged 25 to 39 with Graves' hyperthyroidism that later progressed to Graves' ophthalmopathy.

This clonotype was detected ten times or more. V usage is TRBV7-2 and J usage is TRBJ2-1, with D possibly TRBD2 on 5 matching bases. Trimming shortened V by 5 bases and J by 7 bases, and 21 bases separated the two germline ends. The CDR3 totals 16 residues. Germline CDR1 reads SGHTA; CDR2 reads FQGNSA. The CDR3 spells CASSPRSGPTSNEQFF. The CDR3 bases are TGTGCCAGCAGCCCCCGGAGCGGACCTACGTCGAATGAGCAGTTCTTC. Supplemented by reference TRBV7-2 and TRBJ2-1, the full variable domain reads GAGVSQSPSNKVTEKGKDVELRCDPISGHTALYWYRQSLGQGLEFLIYFQGNSAPDKSGLPSDRFSAERTGGSVSTLTIQRTQQEDSAVYLCASSPRSGPTSNEQFFGPGTRLTVL.

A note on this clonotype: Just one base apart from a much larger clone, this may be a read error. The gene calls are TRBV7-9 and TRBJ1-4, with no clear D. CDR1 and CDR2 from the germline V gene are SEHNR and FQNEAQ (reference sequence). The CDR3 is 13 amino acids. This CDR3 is CASRGAANGKLFF. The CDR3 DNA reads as TGTGCCAGCAGGGGCGCAGCTAATGGAAAACTGTTTTTT.

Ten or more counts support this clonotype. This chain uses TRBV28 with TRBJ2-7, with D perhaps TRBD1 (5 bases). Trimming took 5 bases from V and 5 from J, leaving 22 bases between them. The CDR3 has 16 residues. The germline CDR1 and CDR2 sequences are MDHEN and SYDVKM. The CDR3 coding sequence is TGTGCCAGCAGTCCGGACACCTCAGCTTTTAAAAACGAGCAGTACTTC. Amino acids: CASSPDTSAFKNEQYF.

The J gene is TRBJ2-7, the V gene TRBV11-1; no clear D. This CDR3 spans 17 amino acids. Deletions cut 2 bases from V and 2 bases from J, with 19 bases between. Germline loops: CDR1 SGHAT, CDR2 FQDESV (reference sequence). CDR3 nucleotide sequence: TGTGCCAGCAGCTTAATGTTGGGTAGTCAGAGACCCTACGAGCAGTACTTC. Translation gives CASSLMLGSQRPYEQYF.

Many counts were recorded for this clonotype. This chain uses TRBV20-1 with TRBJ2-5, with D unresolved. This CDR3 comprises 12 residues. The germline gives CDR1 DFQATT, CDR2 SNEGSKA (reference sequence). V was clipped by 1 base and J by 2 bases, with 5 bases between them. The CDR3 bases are TGCAGTGCTAGAGGACTTCAAGAGACCCAGTACTTC. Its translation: CSARGLQETQYF.

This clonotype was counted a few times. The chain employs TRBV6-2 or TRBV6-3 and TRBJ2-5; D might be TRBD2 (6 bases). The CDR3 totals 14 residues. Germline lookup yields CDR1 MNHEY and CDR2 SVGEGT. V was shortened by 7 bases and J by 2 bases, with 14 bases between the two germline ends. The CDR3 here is CASKRVGLQETQYF. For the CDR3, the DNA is TGTGCCAGCAAGCGGGTAGGGCTACAAGAGACCCAGTACTTC.